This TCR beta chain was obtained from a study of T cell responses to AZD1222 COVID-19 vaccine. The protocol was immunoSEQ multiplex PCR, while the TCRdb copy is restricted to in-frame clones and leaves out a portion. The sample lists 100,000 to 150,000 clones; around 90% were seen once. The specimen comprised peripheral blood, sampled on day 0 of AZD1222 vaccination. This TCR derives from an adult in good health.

CDR3 amino acids: CASSLDGGDTEAFF. The CDR3 region has the DNA TGTGCCAGCAGCTTGGACGGCGGGGACACTGAAGCTTTCTTT. The chain couples TRBV7-8 to TRBJ1-1; D unclear. This CDR3 comprises 14 residues. CDR1 and CDR2 from the germline V gene are SGHVS and FQNEAQ. V gave up 3 bases and J gave up 3 bases, with 11 bases separating them.